Following are 3 T cell receptor delta chains from one sample sequenced in a study of gamma-delta T cells after stem cell transplantation. TCRdb ran CATT on the RT-PCR reads. The sample contains around 16,000 delta-chain clones, almost 9.5% of which appear only once. Material for sequencing was gamma-delta T cells. The source is a human donor. It is not recorded whose cells these are; they may come from a transplant donor.

Turning to this clone: A read error likely explains why the TCRdb protein, taken from a much larger clone, differs from this DNA's translation at residue 8; the protein shown is translated from the DNA. The chain links TRDV3 to TRDJ1; D ambiguous. Trimming took 2 bases from V and 0 from J, leaving 16 bases between them. Germline lookup yields CDR1 TVYSNPD and CDR2 GDNSRS (reference sequence). The CDR3 is made up of 15 amino acids. The CDR3 coding sequence is TGTGCCTTTTCACTCCTGCCGCGGTACACCGATAAACTCATCTTT. It specifies CAFSLLPRYTDKLIF.

This clone occurred a few times. A read error likely explains why the TCRdb protein, taken from a much larger clone, differs from this DNA's translation at residue 7; the protein shown is translated from the DNA. This chain connects TRDV3 to TRDJ1, with 8 bases identical to TRDD3. V dropped 4 bases and J dropped 0; count of bases not matched to a gene: 25. CDR1 and CDR2 (germline): TVYSNPD, GDNSRS (reference sequence). CDR3 length: 20 residues. This CDR3 is CASGDSRTTGGMANTDKLIF. In DNA, the CDR3 is TGTGCCTCAGGGGACTCTAGGACGACTGGGGGGATGGCCAACACCGATAAACTCATCTTT.

As to this clone: This DNA's translation differs at residue 7 from TCRdb's protein, which comes from a much larger clone; a read error is likely, and the protein shown is translated from the DNA. The chain employs TRDV2 and TRDJ1; TRDD3 aligns across 10 bases. The CDR3 spans 19 residues. Germline V lookup: CDR1 GEAIGNYY, CDR2 EKD. V lost 0 bases and J lost 2; bases outside the gene matches: 14. The CDR3 DNA follows: TGTGCCTGTGACACCGGAAAGGGGGATACGCCCCCCTCAACCGATAAACTCATCTTT. Its translation: CACDTGKGDTPPSTDKLIF.